The clone carrying this T cell receptor beta chain was counted once. As yet, its antigen is unknown. The sample comes from a study of PD-1 blockade in mismatch repair-deficient tumors. About the research overall: Patients had 12 mismatch repair-deficient cancer types, all previously treated and progressing.

Time point denoted: identical approximately eleven-day culture without peptide (control). Every patient had mismatch repair deficiency by PCR or immunohistochemistry. Germline assignment: CDR1 SNHLY and CDR2 FYNNEI. This CDR3 contains 13 residues. Trimming took 6 bases from V and 6 from J, leaving 11 bases between them. The protocol was immunoSEQ multiplex PCR, while the TCRdb copy is restricted to in-frame clones and leaves out a portion. The sample contains around 13,000 clones, approximately 84% of which appear only once. Sequences were derived from cells cultured in vitro, sampled from a patient treated with pembrolizumab. This receptor was taken from an adult with mismatch repair-deficient cancer. The gene calls are TRBV2 and TRBJ2-2; D is unclear. The CDR3 nucleotides are TGTGCCAGCAGCCTCGCAGGATCCGGGGAGCTGTTTTTT. Its protein is CASSLAGSGELFF.